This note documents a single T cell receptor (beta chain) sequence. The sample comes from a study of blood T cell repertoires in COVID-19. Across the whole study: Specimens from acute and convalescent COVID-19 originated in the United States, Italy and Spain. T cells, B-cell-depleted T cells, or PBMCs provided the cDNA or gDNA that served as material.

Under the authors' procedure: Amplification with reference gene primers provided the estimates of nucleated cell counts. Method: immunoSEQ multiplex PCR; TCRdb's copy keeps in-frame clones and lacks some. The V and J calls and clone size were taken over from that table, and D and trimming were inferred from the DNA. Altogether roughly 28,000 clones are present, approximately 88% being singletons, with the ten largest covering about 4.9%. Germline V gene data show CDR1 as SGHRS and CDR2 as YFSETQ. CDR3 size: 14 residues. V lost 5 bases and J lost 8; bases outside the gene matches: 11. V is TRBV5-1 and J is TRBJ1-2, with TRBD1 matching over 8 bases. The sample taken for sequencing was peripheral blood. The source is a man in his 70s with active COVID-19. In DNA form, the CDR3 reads TGCGCCAGCAGTCTGGGGACAGGAGAAGTAGGCTACACCTTC. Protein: CASSLGTGEVGYTF.